The 30 T cell receptor beta chains in this list originate from one sample, sequenced in a study of PD-1 blockade in classical Hodgkin lymphoma (dated by TCRdb to 2020 to 2022). Library prep was done by the immunoSEQ multiplex PCR assay. In its TCRdb copy, this immuneACCESS table keeps in-frame sequences only and misses some clones. Where compared with another copy, unresolved V genes explain less than half of these, and the others have no known cause. The sample table holds roughly 150,000 clones, of which 78% were seen once. In total, the top ten clones hold roughly a tenth of the sample. The time point label, read with the paper, signifies: cycle 2 day 1 (C2D1) of nivolumab. All trial patients had relapsed after autologous stem cell transplantation, with cohorts A, B and C differing in prior brentuximab vedotin exposure. Here the sequenced sample was peripheral blood mononuclear cells (PBMCs), taken before the second cycle of nivolumab. The receptors here all came from a human donor with classical Hodgkin lymphoma.

The V gene is TRBV27, the J gene TRBJ2-3; 7 nucleotides agree with TRBD1. J was trimmed by 5 bases and V by 5 bases; bases with no gene match: 7. Germline CDR1 is MNHEY and CDR2 is SMNVEV (reference sequence). The CDR3 is 14 residues long. Here the CDR3 DNA reads TGTGCCAGCAGTCTTTGGCAGGGGGAAGATACGCAGTATTTT. Residues: CASSLWQGEDTQYF.

In its sample, this clone was seen a few times. V gene TRBV5-4 combines with J gene TRBJ1-4; no definite D call. Per the germline V gene, CDR1 is SGHNT and CDR2 is YYREEE (reference sequence). CDR3 length: 13 amino acids. V dropped 1 base and J dropped 8 bases, with 9 bases sitting between them. In DNA, the CDR3 is TGTGCCAGCAGCTTGAGAGGATGGGAAAAACTGTTTTTT. Translated: CASSLRGWEKLFF. The complete variable domain, with remaining parts taken from reference TRBV5-4 and TRBJ1-4, reads ETGVTQSPTHLIKTRGQQVTLRCSSQSGHNTVSWYQQALGQGPQFIFQYYREEENGRGNFPPRFSGLQFPNYSSELNVNALELDDSALYLCASSLRGWEKLFFGSGTQLSVL.

This clone was seen more than once but under ten times. This sample includes further DNA sequences coding for the same CDR3. The chain combines TRBV6-6 with TRBJ1-5; D gene ambiguous. This CDR3 region has 13 residues. Germline V CDR1 and CDR2: MNHNY, SVGAGI (reference sequence). V lost 5 bases and J 2 bases, leaving 7 bases between the germline ends. The CDR3, as DNA: TGTGCCAGCAGTCCATCCGGCAATCAGCCCCAGCATTTT. Protein product: CASSPSGNQPQHF.

This chain connects TRBV18 to TRBJ2-3; D perhaps matches TRBD2 (6 bases). Germline CDR1 reads KGHSH; CDR2 reads LQKENI. Trimming took 5 bases from V and 0 from J, leaving 21 bases between them. The CDR3 spans 18 residues. The DNA of the CDR3 is TGTGCCAGCTCAGATAATCGGGAGCTCTACGTTAGCACAGATACGCAGTATTTT. It encodes CASSDNRELYVSTDTQYF.

This clone was seen a few times. The chain combines TRBV7-8 with TRBJ1-3; D is ambiguous. Germline CDR1 SGHVS, CDR2 FQNEAQ. V lost 6 bases and J 10 bases, leaving 16 bases between the germline ends. The CDR3 spans 13 residues. CDR3 amino acids: CASSLGSLETIYF. The CDR3 DNA follows: TGTGCCAGCAGTCTAGGGTCCCTAGAGACCATATATTTT.

In its sample, this clone was seen once. The chain recombines TRBV15 with TRBJ2-5; TRBD1 is a possible D gene (5 bases). V was shortened by 0 bases and J by 6 bases, with 11 bases between the two germline ends. Germline CDR1 is LNHNV and CDR2 is YYDKDF (reference sequence). The CDR3 is made up of 14 amino acids. CDR3 in amino acids: CATSREWGSKTQYF. The CDR3 DNA reads TGTGCCACCAGCAGAGAATGGGGCTCGAAGACCCAGTACTTC.

V is TRBV29-1 and J is TRBJ2-5, with D possibly matching TRBD2 (6 bases). V was clipped by 7 bases and J by 4 bases, with 16 bases between them. The CDR3 contains 13 residues. CDR1 and CDR2 from the germline V gene are SQVTM and ANQGSEA. The CDR3 region is CSARRGTGETQYF. DNA of the CDR3: TGCAGCGCCCGGCGGGGAACCGGAGAGACCCAGTACTTC.

This chain uses TRBV7-8 with TRBJ2-5; no clear D. Trimming stripped 8 bases from V and 2 bases from J, with 9 bases between. Germline V gene lookup returns CDR1 SGHVS and CDR2 FQNEAQ. The CDR3 has 12 amino acids. For the CDR3, the DNA is TGTGCCAGCCGTGTGGGTCAAGAGACCCAGTACTTC. It yields the protein CASRVGQETQYF.

This sequence joins TRBV6-5 and TRBJ1-1; D may be TRBD1 (6 bases). Germline loops: CDR1 MNHEY, CDR2 SVGAGI. The CDR3 is 13 amino acids. V was shortened by 2 bases and J by 4 bases, with 8 bases between the two germline ends. The CDR3 sequence: CASSYGTTTEAFF. The CDR3 nucleotides read TGTGCCAGCAGTTACGGGACAACCACTGAAGCTTTCTTT.

The chain recombines TRBV6-5 with TRBJ1-3, with a weak D call TRBD1 (5 bases). The CDR3 is 15 amino acids. V lost 7 bases to trimming and J lost 6 bases, with 19 bases between them. CDR1 MNHEY and CDR2 SVGAGI come from the germline V gene. The CDR3 sequence: CASKNSGGNLNTIYF. The DNA of the CDR3 is TGTGCCAGCAAAAACTCTGGGGGGAACTTAAACACCATATATTTT.

This chain connects TRBV29-1 to TRBJ2-1, with D tentatively TRBD2 (5 bases). Trimming cost V 8 bases and J 2 bases, with 10 bases left between them. The CDR3 loop spans 12 amino acids. Germline V gives CDR1 SQVTM, CDR2 ANQGSEA. CDR3 DNA: TGCAGCACCGAGGGCCCCTACAATGAGCAGTTCTTC. This codes for CSTEGPYNEQFF.

The rearrangement joins TRBV7-2 to TRBJ1-1; D not resolved. V was shortened by 2 bases and J by 5 bases, with 9 bases between the two germline ends. The germline V gene has CDR1 SGHTA and CDR2 FQGNSA. CDR3 size: 13 residues. CDR3 DNA: TGTGCCAGCAGCTTAACCCCCCTTACTGAAGCTTTCTTT. The encoded protein is CASSLTPLTEAFF.

The rearrangement joins TRBV5-6 to TRBJ2-2; D tentatively fits TRBD1 or TRBD2 (5 bases each). The CDR3 contains 14 residues. Trimming pared 2 bases from V and 5 bases from J, leaving 10 bases between. Germline V gene sequence: CDR1 SGHDT, CDR2 YYEEEE. CDR3 sequence reads: CASSFGTETGELFF. The CDR3 region has the DNA TGTGCCAGCAGCTTCGGGACGGAGACCGGGGAGCTGTTTTTT.

The chain employs TRBV7-2 and TRBJ2-7, with TRBD1 as a possible D gene (6 bases). Germline CDR1 and CDR2: SGHTA and FQGNSA. The CDR3 consists of 15 residues. V was pared by 1 base and J by 3 bases, with 13 bases between. CDR3 region: CASSLGSRDNYEQYF. CDR3 DNA: TGTGCCAGCAGCTTAGGCTCCCGGGACAACTACGAGCAGTACTTC.

This chain connects TRBV6-6 to TRBJ1-5; D unresolved. Germline values: CDR1 MNHNY, CDR2 SVGAGI (reference sequence). The CDR3 has 13 residues. The V end was cut by 3 bases, the J end by 0 bases, with 3 bases between. The CDR3 protein is CASSYNSNQPQHF. The CDR3 region has the DNA TGTGCCAGCAGTTATAATAGCAATCAGCCCCAGCATTTT.

This clone was detected once. V is TRBV6-1 and J is TRBJ1-5, with TRBD1 as a possible D gene (5 bases). Per the germline V gene, CDR1 is MNHNS and CDR2 is SASEGT. CDR3 length: 14 amino acids. Trimming took off 7 bases at V and 0 bases at J, with 10 bases between the two ends. The CDR3 sequence is CASTIGHSNQPQHF. In nucleotides, the CDR3 is TGTGCCAGCACAATCGGACATAGCAATCAGCCCCAGCATTTT.

This rearrangement joins TRBV4-3 to TRBJ2-1; 7 nucleotides line up with TRBD1. Germline V gene lookup returns CDR1 LGHNA and CDR2 YSLEER. V was clipped by 3 bases and J by 6 bases; unmatched bases: 2. CDR3 length: 13 amino acids. The CDR3 DNA reads as TGCGCCAGCAGCCACCCAGGGGGCAATGAGCAGTTCTTC. Amino acids: CASSHPGGNEQFF.

A single count supports this clone. V and J are TRBV7-9 and TRBJ1-2; 7 positions match TRBD1. CDR3 size: 15 residues. The ends lost 5 bases at V and 3 bases at J; junction bases unmatched: 9. Per the germline V gene, CDR1 is SEHNR and CDR2 is FQNEAQ (reference sequence). CDR3 sequence (DNA): TGTGCCAGCAGCGCCGGGACAGCTAACCACTATGGCTACACCTTC. This gives the protein CASSAGTANHYGYTF.

This chain connects TRBV28 to TRBJ1-1; 8 bases fit TRBD1. CDR1 and CDR2 (germline): MDHEN, SYDVKM. J lost 4 bases, V lost 5 bases, and 9 bases had no gene match. The CDR3 totals 15 residues. CDR3 bases: TGTGCCAGCAGTCTCCGGACAGGGCCGAGCACTGAAGCTTTCTTT. Its translation: CASSLRTGPSTEAFF.

This clone was found once. A read error may account for a junction end that differs from germline. The chain couples TRBV4-3 to TRBJ1-1; 7 bases map to TRBD1. CDR3 length: 14 amino acids. Germline CDR1 reads LGHNA; CDR2 reads YSLEER. In DNA form, the CDR3 reads TGCACCAGCAGCCAGACAGGGACGGGGACTGAAGCTTTCTTT. Residues: CTSSQTGTGTEAFF.

J is TRBJ2-7 and V is TRBV7-2; 13 bases fit TRBD2. CDR1 and CDR2 from the germline V gene are SGHTA and FQGNSA. This CDR3 contains 17 residues. The trim removed 1 base at V and 4 bases at J, leaving 7 bases unmatched. The CDR3 coding sequence is TGTGCCAGCAGCTTAGGGACTAGCGGGAGTTCACTATACGAGCAGTACTTC. Its translation is CASSLGTSGSSLYEQYF.

This chain uses TRBV5-1 with TRBJ1-2; D is ambiguous. Looked up from germline, CDR1 is SGHRS and CDR2 is YFSETQ. The CDR3 consists of 15 residues. V was pared by 0 bases and J by 1 base, with 10 bases between. Here the CDR3 reads CASSLGGVFNYGYTF. The CDR3 bases are TGCGCCAGCAGCTTGGGAGGTGTTTTTAACTATGGCTACACCTTC.

The genes are TRBV5-1 and TRBJ2-5; 11 bases fit TRBD2. Germline V gives CDR1 SGHRS, CDR2 YFSETQ. The V and J ends lost 0 bases and 2 bases, in that order; junction bases with no gene match: 9. The CDR3 runs to 18 residues. In nucleotides, the CDR3 is TGCGCCAGCAGCTTGGAGGGTTTAGCGGGGGGGAAACAAGAGACCCAGTACTTC. Its translation: CASSLEGLAGGKQETQYF.

The chain has TRBV7-9 and TRBJ2-5; the D gene is possibly TRBD1 (5 bases). This CDR3 is 14 amino acids long. Germline V gene lookup returns CDR1 SEHNR and CDR2 FQNEAQ (reference sequence). V lost 4 bases, J lost 1 base, and 10 bases lay in between. The CDR3: CASSYRQSQETQYF. The CDR3 nucleotides read TGTGCCAGCAGCTACAGACAGTCCCAAGAGACCCAGTACTTC. Filled out from reference TRBV7-9 and TRBJ2-5, the complete variable domain reads DTGVSQNPRHKITKRGQNVTFRCDPISEHNRLYWYRQTLGQGPEFLTYFQNEAQLEKSRLLSDRFSAERPKGSFSTLEIQRTEQGDSAMYLCASSYRQSQETQYFGPGTRLLVL.

This clone has at least ten counts. The chain has TRBV19 and TRBJ1-1; D unclear. Trimming took 6 bases from V and 1 from J, leaving 12 bases between them. There are 14 residues in the CDR3. The germline gives CDR1 LNHDA, CDR2 SQIVND (reference sequence). The CDR3 spells CASRWESSNTEAFF. The CDR3 nucleotides are TGTGCCAGTAGATGGGAGAGTTCGAACACTGAAGCTTTCTTT.

Only one count was recorded for this clone. This chain uses TRBV28 with TRBJ1-1; D uncertain. Trimming stripped 6 bases from V and 2 bases from J, with 19 bases between. The CDR3 has 16 residues. Germline V CDR1 and CDR2: MDHEN, SYDVKM. CDR3 nucleotide sequence: TGTGCCAGCAGCTCGCCGGGTCCCTCGCGAAACACTGAAGCTTTCTTT. The encoded protein is CASSSPGPSRNTEAFF.

The V gene is TRBV6-1, the J gene TRBJ2-5, with TRBD2 matching 8 bases. Germline loops: CDR1 MNHNS, CDR2 SASEGT. The CDR3 sequence is 13 residues long. The CDR3 here is CGGGSGIQETQYF. The CDR3 DNA is TGTGGTGGGGGTAGCGGGATCCAAGAGACCCAGTACTTC.

This sequence joins TRBV10-3 and TRBJ2-4; D may be TRBD2 (6 bases). The CDR3 is 15 amino acids. Trimming stripped 0 bases from V and 0 bases from J, with 6 bases between. Per the germline V gene, CDR1 is ENHRY and CDR2 is SYGVKD. The CDR3 DNA sequence: TGTGCCATCAGTGAGTCGGAGGGAGCCAAAAACATTCAGTACTTC. Protein product: CAISESEGAKNIQYF.

The rearrangement joins TRBV4-1 to TRBJ2-7; D remains unclear. Deletions cut 0 bases from V and 0 bases from J, with 12 bases between. The CDR3 sequence is 16 residues long. The germline gives CDR1 MGHRA, CDR2 YSYEKL. CDR3 protein: CASSQDPRQSSYEQYF. In DNA, the CDR3 is TGCGCCAGCAGCCAAGACCCTCGGCAAAGCTCCTACGAGCAGTACTTC.

The rearrangement joins TRBV16 to TRBJ2-1; 10 bases line up with TRBD2. CDR3 length equals 18 residues. J gave up 4 bases and V 1 base, and 10 bases lay outside the gene matches. CDR1 is KGHSY, CDR2 FQNENV, per germline. The CDR3 sequence is CASSQLRKLAGFYNEQFF. The CDR3 DNA reads TGTGCCAGCAGCCAATTAAGAAAACTAGCGGGGTTTTACAATGAGCAGTTCTTC. The full variable domain, with the rest looked up from reference TRBV16 and TRBJ2-1, is GEEVAQTPKHLVRGEGQKAKLYCAPIKGHSYVFWYQQVLKNEFKFLISFQNENVFDETGMPKERFSAKCLPNSPCSLEIQATKLEDSAVYFCASSQLRKLAGFYNEQFFGPGTRLTVL.